These 20 T cell receptor beta chains originate from one sample sequenced in a study of blood T cells in healthy people across ages. Combining a sample-barcoded 5' primer with a J-beta primer mix, a second PCR ran for about 7 to 11 cycles. TCRdb independently ran MiXCR on the 5' RACE reads; one entry per CDR3 protein. The profile shows about 290,000 distinct CDR3 sequences, 25% to 30% of them singletons. Specimen: blood. The receptors shown here come from a woman between 65 and 79 years old in good health.

For the CDR3, the DNA is TGTGCCAGCAGCGTAGGGCTAGCGGGAGAGGGGGAGACCCAGTACTTC. This gives the protein CASSVGLAGEGETQYF. This chain uses TRBV9 with TRBJ2-5; 10 nucleotides align to TRBD2. The V gene end was trimmed by 0 bases and the J gene end by 5 bases; junction bases not matched to a gene: 7. Germline CDR1 reads SGDLS; CDR2 reads YYNGEE. This CDR3 region has 16 residues.

Only a few counts were recorded for this clonotype. The chain couples TRBV5-1 to TRBJ2-2; the D is unclear. CDR3 length equals 15 residues. V was clipped by 2 bases and J by 3 bases, with 11 bases between them. Germline V CDR1 and CDR2: SGHRS, YFSETQ. The CDR3 nucleotides are TGCGCCAGCAGCTTATTCCCCCAGGACACCGGGGAGCTGTTTTTT. This encodes CASSLFPQDTGELFF.

This clonotype was recorded at least ten times. The chain uses TRBV12-3 or TRBV12-4 and TRBJ2-2, with TRBD2 identical over 12 bases. The CDR3 totals 16 residues. Germline trimming cut 5 bases from V and 1 base from J; bases unmatched to any gene: 2. For the CDR3, the DNA is TGTGCCAGCAGTCGGGGACTAGCGGGGAACACCGGGGAGCTGTTTTTT. It is translated as CASSRGLAGNTGELFF.

In regard to this clonotype: Its ends do not fully match the called genes, so a read error is possible. The rearrangement links TRBV5-1 to TRBJ1-4; D is uncertain. CDR1 is SGHRS and CDR2 is YFSETQ in the germline V gene. The CDR3 length is 13 residues. CDR3 DNA: TGTGCCAGCACTGGAGAGGGTAATGAAAAACTGTTTTTT. Translating it yields CASTGEGNEKLFF. The entire variable domain, with the rest obtained from reference TRBV5-1 and TRBJ1-4, is as follows: KAGVTQTPRYLIKTRGQQVTLSCSPISGHRSVSWYQQTPGQGLQFLFEYFSETQRNKGNFPGRFSGRQFSNSRSEMNVSTLELGDSALYLCASTGEGNEKLFFGSGTQLSVL.

This clonotype has ten or more counts. V and J are TRBV4-3 and TRBJ2-1; D might be TRBD1 or TRBD2, each matching 6 bases. Trimming shortened V by 1 base and J by 6 bases, and 19 bases separated the two germline ends. The CDR3 has 17 residues. Looked up from germline, CDR1 is LGHNA and CDR2 is YSLEER. For the CDR3, the DNA is TGCGCCAGCAGCCAAGGAGCGGGTAGGGGGTCTGGCAATGAGCAGTTCTTC. Translation gives CASSQGAGRGSGNEQFF.

As DNA, the CDR3 is TGTGCCAGCAGCCCAACTAGCGGGAGCACCGGGGAGCTGTTTTTT. Its translation: CASSPTSGSTGELFF. The rearrangement uses TRBV9 and TRBJ2-2, with 11 bases identical to TRBD2. There are 15 residues in the CDR3. V dropped 4 bases and J dropped 4; count of bases not matched to a gene: 3. Per the germline V gene, CDR1 is SGDLS and CDR2 is YYNGEE.

The rearrangement uses TRBV5-1 and TRBJ2-5; D is unresolved. Trimming stripped 4 bases from V and 2 bases from J, with 12 bases between. Germline V gives CDR1 SGHRS, CDR2 YFSETQ. This CDR3 is built from 14 residues. The CDR3 region is CASSNMDEQETQYF. The CDR3 DNA is TGCGCCAGCAGCAATATGGATGAGCAAGAGACCCAGTACTTC.

In its sample, this clonotype was seen a few times. This sequence joins TRBV6-1 and TRBJ1-2; possibly TRBD1 for D (5 bases). Trimming removed 8 bases at V and 3 bases at J, with 7 bases between. CDR3 length equals 11 residues. From germline, CDR1 is MNHNS and CDR2 SASEGT. CDR3 bases: TGTGCCAGCCAGGGAGACTATGGCTACACCTTC. Protein sequence: CASQGDYGYTF.

The table lists this clonotype with a few counts. In DNA, the CDR3 is TGTGCCAGCAGCCCGGACCACGGGGAGACCCAGTACTTC. It encodes CASSPDHGETQYF. This chain joins TRBV7-3 and TRBJ2-7; D ambiguous. TRBJ2-5 explains the end of the DNA better; the J call may be wrong. The CDR3 length is 13 residues. CDR1 is SGHTA, CDR2 FQGTGA, per germline.

The chain is built from TRBV4-2 and TRBJ1-1; D not resolved. V lost 0 bases, J lost 0 bases, and 11 bases lay in between. The CDR3 is 16 residues long. Germline V gene data show CDR1 as LGHNA and CDR2 as YNFKEQ. As DNA, the CDR3 is TGTGCCAGCAGCCAAGATCGTCCGGTAATGAACACTGAAGCTTTCTTT. It yields the protein CASSQDRPVMNTEAFF.

Ten or more counts support this clonotype. This chain uses TRBV7-2 with TRBJ2-5; D tentatively fits TRBD1 or TRBD2 (5 bases each). The CDR3 is 16 residues long. Germline CDR1 is SGHTA and CDR2 is FQGNSA. The V end was cut by 2 bases, the J end by 5 bases, with 18 bases between. The DNA of the CDR3 is TGTGCCAGCAGCTTACTTGGGACCGATCGTTTGGAGACCCAGTACTTC. This translates into CASSLLGTDRLETQYF.

This clonotype was counted between two and nine times. The genes are TRBV7-2 and TRBJ2-6; D is undetermined. Trimming stripped 0 bases from V and 0 bases from J, with 6 bases between. This CDR3 is built from 16 residues. The germline V gene encodes CDR1 SGHTA and CDR2 FQGNSA. CDR3 nucleotide sequence: TGTGCCAGCAGCTTAGCGGGTTCCTCTGGGGCCAACGTCCTGACTTTC. Amino acid sequence: CASSLAGSSGANVLTF.

This clonotype was found many times. This chain connects TRBV7-9 to TRBJ2-5; D gene uncertain. Germline CDR1 SEHNR, CDR2 FQNEAQ (reference sequence). The CDR3 is 13 residues long. Trimming took off 7 bases at V and 0 bases at J, with 9 bases between the two ends. The CDR3 DNA reads as TGTGCCAGCACCGTTCCGTACCAAGAGACCCAGTACTTC. Translated, it gives CASTVPYQETQYF.

V gene TRBV4-3 combines with J gene TRBJ2-2, with 8 nucleotides matching TRBD1. The CDR3 contains 16 residues. Unmatched junction bases numbered 7, after V lost 1 base and J lost 6 bases. Germline V lookup: CDR1 LGHNA, CDR2 YSLEER. Written as DNA, the CDR3 is TGCGCCAGCAGCCAAGCCCTGACAGGGGTTCCCGGGGAGCTGTTTTTT. This encodes CASSQALTGVPGELFF.

The V gene is TRBV28, the J gene TRBJ2-1, with D possibly being TRBD1 (6 bases). V lost 5 bases and J 4 bases, leaving 12 bases between the germline ends. Germline values: CDR1 MDHEN, CDR2 SYDVKM. The length of the CDR3 is 14 residues. The CDR3 DNA is TGTGCCAGCAGTAGGGACACCAAATACAATGAGCAGTTCTTC. It specifies CASSRDTKYNEQFF.

J is TRBJ2-1 and V is TRBV7-3; D not resolved. This CDR3 comprises 15 residues. Trimming pared 3 bases from V and 0 bases from J, leaving 9 bases between. Germline V gene lookup returns CDR1 SGHTA and CDR2 FQGTGA. CDR3 residues: CASSFSQSSYNEQFF. In DNA, the CDR3 is TGTGCCAGCAGCTTTTCACAGAGCTCCTACAATGAGCAGTTCTTC.

The chain links TRBV18 to TRBJ2-7; tentative D call: TRBD1 (5 bases). This CDR3 spans 12 amino acids. The V gene's germline CDR1 is KGHSH and CDR2 LQKENI. The V gene lost 3 bases and the J gene lost 6 bases, with 9 bases spanning the gap. CDR3 sequence: CASSPTGAEQYF. For the CDR3, the DNA is TGTGCCAGCTCACCGACTGGGGCCGAGCAGTACTTC.

This chain connects TRBV2 to TRBJ1-5; D call uncertain. Germline loops: CDR1 SNHLY, CDR2 FYNNEI. This CDR3 has 14 amino acids. V lost 5 bases, J lost 2 bases, and 10 bases lay in between. Here the CDR3 reads CASSLQSRNQPQHF. The CDR3 bases are TGTGCCAGCAGTCTTCAGAGCCGCAATCAGCCCCAGCATTTT.

The chain couples TRBV28 to TRBJ2-1; 8 nucleotides match TRBD2. The CDR3 has 18 residues. V lost 3 bases, J lost 4 bases, and 14 bases stayed unmatched. Germline CDR1 reads MDHEN; CDR2 reads SYDVKM. The chain's CDR3 is CASSFLPPSASGYNEQFF. CDR3 DNA sequence: TGTGCCAGCAGTTTTCTCCCCCCCTCGGCTAGCGGGTACAATGAGCAGTTCTTC.

In regard to this clonotype: One end of the junction varies from germline; a read error may be responsible. V is TRBV2 and J is TRBJ2-5; D is possibly TRBD2 (6 bases). This CDR3 spans 13 amino acids. Germline CDR1 reads SNHLY; CDR2 reads FYNNEI. The chain's CDR3 is CASSEEAGPPMFF. The CDR3 region has the DNA TGTGCCAGCAGTGAAGAGGCGGGACCGCCAATGTTCTTC.